Following are 21 T cell receptor beta chains from one sample sequenced in a study of blood T cell repertoires in COVID-19. Using immunoSEQ multiplex PCR, the repertoire was profiled, and TCRdb retains in-frame clones only, with some absent. The data show approximately 300,000 clones, about 83% seen once. The material sequenced was peripheral blood. Receptors were obtained from a woman aged 50 to 60 with acute or convalescent COVID-19.

The chain uses TRBV4-3 and TRBJ1-4, with unresolved D. V dropped 1 base and J dropped 7 bases, with 16 bases sitting between them. CDR3 size: 16 residues. CDR1 is LGHNA and CDR2 is YSLEER in the germline V gene. The CDR3 sequence: CASSQGIGPRGEKLFF. The DNA for the CDR3 is TGCGCCAGCAGCCAAGGGATCGGGCCGCGGGGTGAAAAACTGTTTTTT.

J is TRBJ2-5 and V is TRBV5-5, with 8 bases that match TRBD1. J gave up 4 bases and V 0 bases, and 8 bases lay outside the gene matches. Per the germline V gene, CDR1 is SGHKS and CDR2 is YYEKEE (reference sequence). The CDR3 has 16 amino acids. Here the CDR3 reads CASSLVGQGPGETQYF. CDR3 DNA: TGTGCCAGCAGCTTGGTCGGACAGGGACCCGGAGAGACCCAGTACTTC.

For this clone: The sample carries other DNA sequences with the same CDR3. The chain uses TRBV7-9 and TRBJ1-4; 10 nucleotides line up with TRBD1. CDR1 SEHNR and CDR2 FQNEAQ come from the germline V gene (reference sequence). The CDR3 runs 14 residues. V lost 5 bases, J lost 5 bases, and 2 bases stayed unmatched. The CDR3 DNA sequence: TGTGCCAGCAGCCGGGGACAGGGGAATGAAAAACTGTTTTTT. It codes for CASSRGQGNEKLFF.

This clone was observed many times. V usage is TRBV29-1 and J usage is TRBJ2-7, with 7 bases lining up with TRBD2. This CDR3 is 13 amino acids long. Germline V gene sequence: CDR1 SQVTM, CDR2 ANQGSEA. Germline trimming cut 5 bases from V and 5 bases from J; bases unmatched to any gene: 9. The CDR3 DNA sequence: TGCAGCGTTCGAAGGGGACTACGAGACGAGCAGTACTTC. Protein product: CSVRRGLRDEQYF.

Only one count was recorded for this clone. CDR3 in amino acids: CASSPGTAYNSPLHF. The CDR3 region has the DNA TGTGCCAGCAGCCCTGGGACAGCCTATAATTCACCCCTCCACTTT. V and J are TRBV9 and TRBJ1-6; 7 nucleotides match TRBD1. J gave up 2 bases and V 4 bases, and 3 bases lay outside the gene matches. In germline, CDR1 is SGDLS, CDR2 YYNGEE. The CDR3 loop spans 15 amino acids. Variable domain in full (rest from reference TRBV9 and TRBJ1-6): DSGVTQTPKHLITATGQRVTLRCSPRSGDLSVYWYQQSLDQGLQFLIQYYNGEERAKGNILERFSAQQFPDLHSELNLSSLELGDSALYFCASSPGTAYNSPLHFGNGTRLTVT.

The chain recombines TRBV4-3 with TRBJ2-1, with D hard to call. Germline lookup yields CDR1 LGHNA and CDR2 YSLEER. V gave up 2 bases and J gave up 8 bases, with 7 bases separating them. This CDR3 has 12 residues. The CDR3 nucleotides are TGCGCCAGCAGCCAAAGCTCGGATGAGCAGTTCTTC. This codes for CASSQSSDEQFF.

The chain recombines TRBV7-2 with TRBJ1-1, with TRBD1 matching 8 bases. The CDR3 contains 13 residues. Germline CDR1 SGHTA, CDR2 FQGNSA. V shed 7 bases and J 6 bases; nucleotides not matched to a gene: 7. The CDR3 DNA is TGTGCCAGCACCAAACAGGGGGGTCCTGAAGCTTTCTTT. This codes for CASTKQGGPEAFF.

V gene TRBV9 combines with J gene TRBJ1-1; TRBD1 is a possible D gene (5 bases). This CDR3 has 14 amino acids. V dropped 4 bases and J dropped 1 base, with 11 bases sitting between them. Germline-derived CDR1 and CDR2 are SGDLS and YYNGEE. This chain's CDR3 is CASSQAGGNTEAFF. CDR3 in DNA: TGTGCCAGCAGCCAGGCGGGGGGGAACACTGAAGCTTTCTTT. The full variable domain, rest sourced from reference TRBV9 and TRBJ1-1, is DSGVTQTPKHLITATGQRVTLRCSPRSGDLSVYWYQQSLDQGLQFLIQYYNGEERAKGNILERFSAQQFPDLHSELNLSSLELGDSALYFCASSQAGGNTEAFFGQGTRLTVV.

This clone was counted between two and nine times. The chain has TRBV6-5 and TRBJ2-7; maybe TRBD1 (6 bases). The CDR3 is 13 residues long. Deletions cut 5 bases from V and 5 bases from J, with 13 bases between. CDR1 MNHEY and CDR2 SVGAGI come from the germline V gene. The CDR3 DNA reads TGTGCCAGCAGTACAACAGGGATCCACGAGCAGTACGTC. As protein: CASSTTGIHEQYV.

The rearrangement links TRBV19 to TRBJ1-4; possibly TRBD1 for D (6 bases). The CDR3 sequence is 15 residues long. Between the trimmed V and J ends, which lost 7 bases and 5 bases, there was a span of 17 bases. CDR1 LNHDA and CDR2 SQIVND come from the germline V gene (reference sequence). The CDR3 protein is CASIRQAGENEKLFF. CDR3 DNA: TGTGCCAGTATCAGACAAGCAGGGGAAAATGAAAAACTGTTTTTT.

This clone was seen only once. The chain carries TRBV5-6 and TRBJ2-7; the D gene is possibly TRBD1 (5 bases). The CDR3 is 15 residues long. CDR1 and CDR2 from the germline V gene are SGHDT and YYEEEE. V was clipped by 2 bases and J by 2 bases, with 14 bases between them. Here the CDR3 reads CASSFLGDSTYEQYF. Written as DNA, the CDR3 is TGTGCCAGCAGCTTCTTAGGGGATTCCACCTACGAGCAGTACTTC.

This sequence joins TRBV18 and TRBJ1-2, with 9 bases aligning to TRBD1. The V and J ends lost 6 bases and 8 bases, in that order; junction bases with no gene match: 13. This CDR3 has 15 residues. Germline V lookup: CDR1 KGHSH, CDR2 LQKENI. Written as DNA, the CDR3 is TGTGCCAGCTCGGCGACAGGGGGAGAAAAAAAAGGCTACACCTTC. Its protein product is CASSATGGEKKGYTF. Variable domain in full (rest from reference TRBV18 and TRBJ1-2): NAGVMQNPRHLVRRRGQEARLRCSPMKGHSHVYWYRQLPEEGLKFMVYLQKENIIDESGMPKERFSAEFPKEGPSILRIQQVVRGDSAAYFCASSATGGEKKGYTFGSGTRLTVV.

The chain carries TRBV12-3 or TRBV12-4 and TRBJ2-5, with D hard to call. CDR3 length: 13 amino acids. Trimming stripped 2 bases from V and 2 bases from J, with 6 bases between. The CDR3 region has the DNA TGTGCCAGCAGTTTATTAACTCAAGAGACCCAGTACTTC. Protein: CASSLLTQETQYF.

The chain employs TRBV6-4 and TRBJ2-1; a weak D match, TRBD2 (5 bases). V lost 6 bases and J 10 bases, leaving 19 bases between the germline ends. Germline V gives CDR1 MRHNA, CDR2 SNTAGT. CDR3 length: 14 amino acids. CDR3 DNA: TGTGCCAGCAGCGTTTTTACGGGGAGCGACGAGCAGTTCTTC. Encoded protein: CASSVFTGSDEQFF.

The gene calls are TRBV3-1 (or the pseudogene TRBV3-2) and TRBJ2-7; tentative D call: TRBD2 (6 bases). The CDR3 extends over 20 amino acids. Trimming stripped 0 bases from V and 6 bases from J, with 30 bases between. Germline values: CDR1 LGHDT, CDR2 YNNKEL (reference sequence). The CDR3 DNA sequence: TGTGCCAGCAGCCAAGAGGCCAAAGAGGAAACAGACCACCTGGGGGGCGAGCAGTACTTC. Translated, it gives CASSQEAKEETDHLGGEQYF.

This chain joins TRBV5-1 and TRBJ2-5, with no clear D. Trimming pared 0 bases from V and 1 base from J, leaving 7 bases between. Germline values: CDR1 SGHRS, CDR2 YFSETQ. This CDR3 comprises 14 residues. CDR3 sequence reads: CASSLDIPQETQYF. For the CDR3, the DNA is TGCGCCAGCAGCTTGGACATCCCCCAAGAGACCCAGTACTTC.

The J gene is TRBJ2-3, the V gene TRBV24-1; possibly TRBD1 for D (6 bases). CDR3 length: 13 residues. The V end was cut by 7 bases, the J end by 4 bases, with 11 bases between. CDR1 is KGHDR and CDR2 is SFDVKD in the germline V gene. CDR3 in amino acids: CATSQGSPDTQYF. DNA of the CDR3: TGTGCCACCAGCCAGGGGAGCCCAGATACGCAGTATTTT.

J is TRBJ1-1 and V is TRBV5-1; no clear D. Germline CDR1 SGHRS, CDR2 YFSETQ. The V end was cut by 1 base, the J end by 6 bases, with 19 bases between. This CDR3 spans 16 amino acids. CDR3: CASSLLSPLGAAEAFF. The CDR3 coding sequence is TGCGCCAGCAGCTTGCTGAGCCCTCTGGGAGCCGCTGAAGCTTTCTTT.

V gene TRBV7-2 combines with J gene TRBJ1-1, with D possibly TRBD1 on 5 matching bases. Trimming removed 0 bases from V and 1 base from J, with 6 bases in between. The germline V gene encodes CDR1 SGHTA and CDR2 FQGNSA. The CDR3 covers 14 residues. The CDR3 loop reads CASSLAGQNTEAFF. The CDR3 nucleotides read TGTGCCAGCAGCTTAGCGGGGCAGAACACTGAAGCTTTCTTT. The variable domain in full, completed from reference TRBV7-2 and TRBJ1-1, reads GAGVSQSPSNKVTEKGKDVELRCDPISGHTALYWYRQSLGQGLEFLIYFQGNSAPDKSGLPSDRFSAERTGGSVSTLTIQRTQQEDSAVYLCASSLAGQNTEAFFGQGTRLTVV.

This chain links TRBV9 with TRBJ2-5, with 8 bases lining up with TRBD2. The CDR3 consists of 16 residues. V shed 6 bases and J 3 bases; nucleotides not matched to a gene: 13. CDR1 and CDR2 (germline): SGDLS, YYNGEE. As DNA, the CDR3 is TGTGCCAGCACCCCAGGTCTGGCGGGAGGAAAAGAGACCCAGTACTTC. Its translation is CASTPGLAGGKETQYF.

The chain employs TRBV28 and TRBJ2-5; weak D call: TRBD2 (6 bases). Germline V gene lookup returns CDR1 MDHEN and CDR2 SYDVKM. This CDR3 has 14 amino acids. The V gene lost 3 bases and the J gene lost 2 bases, with 10 bases spanning the gap. This chain's CDR3 is CASSFLAGQETQYF. CDR3 nucleotides: TGTGCCAGCAGTTTTCTGGCGGGACAAGAGACCCAGTACTTC.